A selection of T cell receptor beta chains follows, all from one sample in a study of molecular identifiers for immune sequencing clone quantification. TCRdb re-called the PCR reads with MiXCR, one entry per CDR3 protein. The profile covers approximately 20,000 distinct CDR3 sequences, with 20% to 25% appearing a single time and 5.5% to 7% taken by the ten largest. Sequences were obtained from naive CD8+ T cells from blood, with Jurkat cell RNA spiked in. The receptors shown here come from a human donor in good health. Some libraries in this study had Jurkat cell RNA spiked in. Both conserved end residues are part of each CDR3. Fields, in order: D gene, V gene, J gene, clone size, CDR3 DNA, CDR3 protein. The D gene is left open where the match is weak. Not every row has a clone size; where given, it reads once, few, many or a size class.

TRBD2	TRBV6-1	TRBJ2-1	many	TGTGCCAGCAGTGGTAGGGGACTAGTGCGTAATGAGCAGTTCTTC	CASSGRGLVRNEQFF
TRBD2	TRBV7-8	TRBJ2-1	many	TGTGCCAGCAGCTTTCTGTGGCTAGCGGGAGGGATTGGGTACAATGAGCAGTTCTTC	CASSFLWLAGGIGYNEQFF
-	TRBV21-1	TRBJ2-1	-	TGTGCCAGCAGCAAAGTCGGCGGCAGGGTTATTCCAAGGCCTAAAGACAATGAGCAGTTCTTC	CASSKVGGRVIPRPKDNEQFF
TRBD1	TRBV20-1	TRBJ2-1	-	TGCAGTGCTAGAGGTAGGGACAGATCCTACAATGAGCAGTTCTTC	CSARGRDRSYNEQFF
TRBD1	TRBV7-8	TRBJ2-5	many	TGTGCCAGCACCTTAAGACAGGGATACGGAGAGACCCAGTACTTC	CASTLRQGYGETQYF
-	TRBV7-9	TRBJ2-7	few	TGTGCCAGCAGTTCTTCCGGCAAGGGATACGAGCAGTACTTC	CASSSSGKGYEQYF
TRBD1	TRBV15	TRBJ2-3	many	TGTGCCACCAGCGTCCGGACAGGCGGTCCCACAGATACGCAGTATTTT	CATSVRTGGPTDTQYF
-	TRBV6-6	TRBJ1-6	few	TGTGCCAGCACTAAACTCGCGTCTGCGTATAATTCACCCCTCCACTTT	CASTKLASAYNSPLHF
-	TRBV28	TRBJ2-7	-	TGTGCCGGCAGTTTTTCAGGGGATCCTCACTACGAGCAGTACTTC	CAGSFSGDPHYEQYF
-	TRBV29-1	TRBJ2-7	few	TGCAGCGTTGAAACTAGGGGGGGGGGGCAAGGTGGGCAGTACTTC	CSVETRGGGQGGQYF
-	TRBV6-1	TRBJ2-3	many	TGTGCCAGCAGTGAACTAGGGAGCACAGATACGCAGTATTTT	CASSELGSTDTQYF
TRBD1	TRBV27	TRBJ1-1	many	TGTGCCAGCAGTTACAGGGGGCCGAACACTGAAGCTTTCTTT	CASSYRGPNTEAFF
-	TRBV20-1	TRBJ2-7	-	TGCAGTGCTAATGGCCGTGGGACTCACCCCTACGAGCAGTACTTC	CSANGRGTHPYEQYF
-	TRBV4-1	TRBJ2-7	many	TGCGCCAGCAGCCGGACAGTTTCATCGCTTAGCGAGCAGTACTTC	CASSRTVSSLSEQYF
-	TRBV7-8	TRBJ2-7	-	TGTGCCAGCAGCTTTCAGGGCAGGCCCTACGAGCAGTACTTC	CASSFQGRPYEQYF
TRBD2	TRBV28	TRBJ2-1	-	TGTGCCAGCAGTTTATGGAGACTAGAGGAGCGGGGTGAGCAGTTCTTC	CASSLWRLEERGEQFF
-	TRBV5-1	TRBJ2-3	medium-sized	TGCGCCAGCGGAAGCGGACTCAGGGTTTATTTT	CASGSGLRVYF
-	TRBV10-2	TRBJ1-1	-	TGCGCCACCTCATCCCGGGACATACAAGCTTTCTTT	CATSSRDIQAFF
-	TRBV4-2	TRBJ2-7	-	TGTGCCAGCAGCCAAGGACCCTACGAGCAGTACTTC	CASSQGPYEQYF
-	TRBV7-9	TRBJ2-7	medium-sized	TGTGCCAGCAGCCCCCCCTTGACCTACGAGCAGTACTTC	CASSPPLTYEQYF
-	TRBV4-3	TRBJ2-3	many	TGCGCCAGCAGCCAAGGGGGCTTTTGGGACACAGATACGCAGTATTTT	CASSQGGFWDTDTQYF
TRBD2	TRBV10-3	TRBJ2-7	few	TGTGCCATCAGCGGACGGACTCGGACTAGCGGGAGCCATTCTGGGGACTTC	CAISGRTRTSGSHSGDF
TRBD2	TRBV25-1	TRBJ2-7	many	TGTGCCAGCAGTGAAAGAACGGGAGGGACGGAAGAGCAGTACTTC	CASSERTGGTEEQYF
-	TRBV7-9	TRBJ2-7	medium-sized	TGTGCCAGCAGCTACGGGACGCACGATCATTCCTACGAGCAGTACTTC	CASSYGTHDHSYEQYF
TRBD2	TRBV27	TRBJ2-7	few	TGTGCCAGCAGTTTAGCTAGCGGAGCCTACGAGCAGTACTTC	CASSLASGAYEQYF
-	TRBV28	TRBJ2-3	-	TGTGCCAGCAGTTTAGAGGTGGGCAACTTGGATACGCAGTATTTT	CASSLEVGNLDTQYF
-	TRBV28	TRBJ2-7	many	TGTGCCAGCAGCGATATTTACTACGAGCAGTACTTC	CASSDIYYEQYF
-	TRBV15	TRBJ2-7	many	TGTGCCACCAGCACCAGGGTCACCTCCTACGAGCAGTACTTC	CATSTRVTSYEQYF
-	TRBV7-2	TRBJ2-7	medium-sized	TGTGCCAGCAGCGCTAGTGCTCCGGGCCCCTCCTACGAGCAGTACTTC	CASSASAPGPSYEQYF
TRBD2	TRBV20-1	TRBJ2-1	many	TGCAGTGCTAGAGATCTTGGAGGGACTAGCGTTTCTAATGAGCAGTTCTTC	CSARDLGGTSVSNEQFF
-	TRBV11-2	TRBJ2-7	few	TGTGCCAGCAGCTTAGATCACGGGAACTACGAGCAGTACTTC	CASSLDHGNYEQYF
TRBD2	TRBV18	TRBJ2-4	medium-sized	TGTGCCAGCTCACCTTTAGCGGGAGAATCCCCCAAAAACATTCAGTACTTC	CASSPLAGESPKNIQYF
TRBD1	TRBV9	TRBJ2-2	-	TGTGCCAGCAGCGCCCGGACAGGATGGGACACCGGGGAGCTGTTTTTT	CASSARTGWDTGELFF
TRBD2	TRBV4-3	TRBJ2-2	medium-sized	TGCGCCAGCAGCCAAGGAGTCGCGGGAGAGGGGACCGGGGAGCTGTTTTTT	CASSQGVAGEGTGELFF
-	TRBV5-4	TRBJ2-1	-	TGTGCCAGCAGCGTACTAGGACATTTGGCCAATGAGCAGTTCTTC	CASSVLGHLANEQFF
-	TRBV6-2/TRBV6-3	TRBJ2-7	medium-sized	TGTGCCAGCAGACTAACAGGGTTTTACGAGCAGTACTTC	CASRLTGFYEQYF
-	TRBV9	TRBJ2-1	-	TGTGCCAGCAGCGTAGTTGGGAGCGTAGGATTCAGCTCCTACAATGAGCAGTTCTTC	CASSVVGSVGFSSYNEQFF
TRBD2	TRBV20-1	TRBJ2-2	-	TGCAGTGCCCCGGCGGTAGCGGGATTCGGGGAGCTGTTTTTT	CSAPAVAGFGELFF
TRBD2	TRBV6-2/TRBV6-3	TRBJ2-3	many	TGTGCCAGCAGTTACTTTGGAACGGGACTAGAGGCGGATACGCAGTATTTT	CASSYFGTGLEADTQYF
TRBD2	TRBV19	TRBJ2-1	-	TGTGCCAGTGTTAGCGGGGTTCACAATGAGCAGTTCTTC	CASVSGVHNEQFF
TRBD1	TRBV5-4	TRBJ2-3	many	TGTGCCAGCAGCGGGACAGGGGCAGATACGCAGTATTTT	CASSGTGADTQYF
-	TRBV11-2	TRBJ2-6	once	TGTGCCAGCAGCTTAGGTCCGGCCGGAAGCTCTGGGGCCAACGTCCTGACTTTC	CASSLGPAGSSGANVLTF
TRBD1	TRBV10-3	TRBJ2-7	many	TGTCCCCCTCAGCCTAGGACAGGGGGTTGTTTTGCGGGAGCCCCCTACGAGCAGTACTTC	CPPQPRTGGCFAGAPYEQYF
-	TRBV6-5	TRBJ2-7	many	TGTGCCAGCAGCCGGCAGGAGGCCTACGAGCAGTACTTC	CASSRQEAYEQYF
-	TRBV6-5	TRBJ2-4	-	TGTGCCAGCAGCTTTGGGGCTTTGACCAAAAACATTCAGTACTTC	CASSFGALTKNIQYF
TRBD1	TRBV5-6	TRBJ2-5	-	TGTGCCAGCAGCTTGTTACGGGGGAGACAGGGGGGAGAGACCCAGTACTTC	CASSLLRGRQGGETQYF